These 30 T cell receptor beta chains originate from one sample sequenced in a study of cytomegalovirus exposure and HLA in healthy donors. Primers for the PCR totalled 60 Vbeta and 13 Jbeta. The data were produced by immunoSEQ multiplex PCR, yet TCRdb's version contains in-frame clones alone and is incomplete. Of 150,000 to 180,000 clones listed, approximately 74% are singletons. Sequencing input: PBMCs. Receptors were obtained from a man aged 18-30 years in good health and CMV-seronegative.

This clone was detected once. The V and J genes are TRBV7-8 and TRBJ1-3; 7 positions agree with TRBD1. The junction had 13 bases not matched to a gene; V was cut back by 5 bases and J by 0 bases. CDR3 size: 18 residues. Germline CDR1 SGHVS, CDR2 FQNEAQ. The CDR3 sequence is CASSPRQGITLSGNTIYF. Here the CDR3 DNA reads TGTGCCAGCAGCCCTAGACAGGGTATAACCCTCTCTGGAAACACCATATATTTT.

The chain uses TRBV7-9 and TRBJ1-2; D gene unclear. Germline V CDR1 and CDR2: SEHNR, FQNEAQ (reference sequence). Trimming removed 1 base at V and 2 bases at J, with 8 bases between. This CDR3 has 14 residues. CDR3 bases: TGTGCCAGCAGCTTAGAAGGGAGGAACTATGGCTACACCTTC. This codes for CASSLEGRNYGYTF.

The chain carries TRBV27 and TRBJ1-1, with D unclear. V was pared by 6 bases and J by 0 bases, with 17 bases between. In germline, CDR1 is MNHEY, CDR2 SMNVEV (reference sequence). The CDR3 runs 16 residues. The CDR3 DNA is TGTGCCAGCAGCCGCGGTGTCACCGAGATGAACACTGAAGCTTTCTTT. This codes for CASSRGVTEMNTEAFF.

This clone has a single count. The rearrangement joins TRBV2 to TRBJ2-3, with 9 bases identical to TRBD2. Looked up from germline, CDR1 is SNHLY and CDR2 is FYNNEI. This CDR3 has 18 residues. V lost 3 bases, J lost 0 bases, and 10 bases stayed unmatched. Here the CDR3 DNA reads TGTGCCAGCAGTGATCCTTCGGGCGGGGGGGATAGCACAGATACGCAGTATTTT. Its protein is CASSDPSGGGDSTDTQYF.

V usage is TRBV6-6 and J usage is TRBJ1-1; the D is unclear. Germline CDR1 MNHNY, CDR2 SVGAGI (reference sequence). V was pared by 10 bases and J by 0 bases, with 12 bases between. The CDR3 has 13 amino acids. The CDR3, as DNA: TGTGCCACCTGGGAGATCATGAACACTGAAGCTTTCTTT. As protein: CATWEIMNTEAFF.

This clone was detected a few times. The chain recombines TRBV19 with TRBJ2-7; TRBD2 might be the D (7 bases). This CDR3 is built from 14 residues. The germline V gene has CDR1 LNHDA and CDR2 SQIVND (reference sequence). V was shortened by 3 bases and J by 6 bases, with 15 bases between the two germline ends. The CDR3 sequence is CASSIELGGGEQYF. CDR3 in DNA: TGTGCCAGTAGTATCGAGTTAGGGGGGGGCGAGCAGTACTTC.

The chain recombines TRBV11-2 with TRBJ2-5; D possibly corresponds to TRBD2 (5 bases). Germline loops: CDR1 SGHAT, CDR2 FQNNGV. The CDR3 has 15 residues. Between the trimmed V and J ends, which lost 4 bases and 11 bases, there was a span of 23 bases. The CDR3 region has the DNA TGTGCCAGCAGCTCACTCGAGGGCAACTTCCTAGGGCAGTACTTC. Translated: CASSSLEGNFLGQYF.

The genes are TRBV6-1 and TRBJ2-2; D is unresolved. This CDR3 region has 14 residues. The ends were cut back, 3 bases at V and 6 bases at J, with 11 bases in the middle. Germline-derived CDR1 and CDR2 are MNHNS and SASEGT. This CDR3 is CASSDPLGPGELFF. CDR3 nucleotide sequence: TGTGCCAGCAGTGACCCCCTAGGCCCCGGGGAGCTGTTTTTT.

This clone was seen just once. The chain couples TRBV5-1 to TRBJ1-5; D might be TRBD1 (6 bases). V was pared by 4 bases and J by 0 bases, with 11 bases between. The CDR3 consists of 15 residues. Germline CDR1 is SGHRS and CDR2 is YFSETQ. For the CDR3, the DNA is TGCGCCAGCAGCGAACAGGGTAATAGCAATCAGCCCCAGCATTTT. Protein product: CASSEQGNSNQPQHF.

The CDR3: CASSLWEGRVSGNTIYF. Here the CDR3 DNA reads TGTGCCAGCAGCTTGTGGGAGGGCCGGGTCTCTGGAAACACCATATATTTT. The chain links TRBV5-6 to TRBJ1-3, with D unclear. Germline V gene data show CDR1 as SGHDT and CDR2 as YYEEEE. The CDR3 spans 17 residues. V lost 1 base to trimming and J lost 0 bases, with 14 bases between them.

The chain has TRBV6-5 and TRBJ2-6, with D unclear. The V end lost 6 bases, the J end lost 4 bases, and 7 bases lay between the germline ends. The germline V gene has CDR1 MNHEY and CDR2 SVGAGI. The CDR3 extends over 13 amino acids. For the CDR3, the DNA is TGTGCCAGCAGCGTACAGGGGGCCAACGTCCTGACTTTC. This codes for CASSVQGANVLTF.

Only a few counts were recorded for this clone. CDR3 DNA sequence: TGTGCCTCGGGGGGGGACAGGGGCACTGAAGCTTTCTTT. Amino acid sequence: CASGGDRGTEAFF. The chain uses TRBV7-6 and TRBJ1-1; 10 bases fit TRBD1. In germline, CDR1 is SGHVS, CDR2 FNYEAQ. Germline trimming cut 11 bases from V and 4 bases from J; bases unmatched to any gene: 7. This CDR3 comprises 13 residues.

CDR3 nucleotide sequence: TGTGCCAGCAGTTTATCGGCACAGATGGTTCGCTATGGCTACACCTTC. Translated: CASSLSAQMVRYGYTF. The chain couples TRBV27 to TRBJ1-2; D gene ambiguous. Germline V gene sequence: CDR1 MNHEY, CDR2 SMNVEV (reference sequence). This CDR3 region has 16 residues. Trimming took off 0 bases at V and 4 bases at J, with 15 bases between the two ends.

The chain is built from TRBV4-3 and TRBJ1-1, with 9 nucleotides matching TRBD1. Germline values: CDR1 LGHNA, CDR2 YSLEER. This CDR3 comprises 18 residues. V was pared by 2 bases and J by 3 bases, with 13 bases of the junction left unmatched. CDR3 residues: CASSQPLGTGNGDTEAFF. The CDR3 DNA is TGCGCCAGCAGCCAACCCCTGGGGACAGGGAATGGTGACACTGAAGCTTTCTTT.

The chain uses TRBV6-1 and TRBJ2-7; 8 bases line up with TRBD1. The germline CDR1 and CDR2 sequences are MNHNS and SASEGT. There are 15 residues in the CDR3. Trimming cost V 6 bases and J 0 bases; bases outside gene matches: 7. The CDR3 region has the DNA TGTGCCAGCAGCGTATTACAGGGGGACTCCTACGAGCAGTACGTC. Protein product: CASSVLQGDSYEQYV.

The chain has TRBV29-1 and TRBJ2-7; 8 bases line up with TRBD1. CDR3 size: 14 residues. Germline V gene sequence: CDR1 SQVTM, CDR2 ANQGSEA. J gave up 2 bases and V 6 bases, and 9 bases lay outside the gene matches. The CDR3 DNA sequence: TGCAGCGTAGTTGACAGGGGCTATCCCTACGAGCAGTACTTC. This codes for CSVVDRGYPYEQYF.

The chain couples TRBV6-5 to TRBJ1-2, with 7 nucleotides matching TRBD1. There are 16 residues in the CDR3. Germline loops: CDR1 MNHEY, CDR2 SVGAGI. J lost 3 bases, V lost 2 bases, and 9 bases had no gene match. The CDR3 nucleotides read TGTGCCAGCAGTTACGAGGGGGCAAGCCCCTACTATGGCTACACCTTC. Its protein is CASSYEGASPYYGYTF.

CDR3 sequence reads: CASSLRAGFTGANVLTF. As DNA, the CDR3 is TGTGCCAGCAGCTTGCGGGCAGGGTTTACTGGGGCCAACGTCCTGACTTTC. The chain joins TRBV5-4 to TRBJ2-6, with D maybe TRBD1 (5 bases). This CDR3 is built from 17 residues. The germline V gene has CDR1 SGHNT and CDR2 YYREEE (reference sequence). V lost 1 base and J lost 2, with 13 bases in between.

The CDR3 here is CASSFSLGSVGVAYEQYF. The CDR3 region has the DNA TGTGCCAGCAGCTTTAGTCTGGGTAGTGTCGGGGTAGCCTACGAGCAGTACTTC. The chain recombines TRBV7-2 with TRBJ2-7; TRBD2 is a possible D gene (5 bases). Germline CDR1 is SGHTA and CDR2 is FQGNSA. The CDR3 covers 18 residues. The V end was cut by 3 bases, the J end by 2 bases, with 23 bases between.

The V and J genes are TRBV29-1 and TRBJ1-5, with TRBD1 matching over 8 bases. V shed 6 bases and J 7 bases; nucleotides not matched to a gene: 8. Germline loops: CDR1 SQVTM, CDR2 ANQGSEA. The length of the CDR3 is 13 residues. CDR3 protein: CSVAGGAGQPQHF. The CDR3, as DNA: TGCAGCGTGGCAGGGGGCGCAGGGCAGCCCCAGCATTTT.

V is TRBV5-4 and J is TRBJ2-5; D possibly corresponds to TRBD2 (7 bases). The germline V gene encodes CDR1 SGHNT and CDR2 YYREEE (reference sequence). The CDR3 length is 16 residues. Trimming shortened V by 5 bases and J by 5 bases, and 22 bases separated the two germline ends. Written as DNA, the CDR3 is TGTGCCAGCAGGGATACTTTGGGGGGGCCGTGGGAGACCCAGTACTTC. This codes for CASRDTLGGPWETQYF.

The J gene is TRBJ1-2, the V gene TRBV5-5, with D tentatively TRBD1 (5 bases). This CDR3 has 15 amino acids. Germline-derived CDR1 and CDR2 are SGHKS and YYEKEE (reference sequence). V was pared by 0 bases and J by 2 bases, with 11 bases between. CDR3 sequence reads: CASSLAAAGNYGYTF. The CDR3 bases are TGTGCCAGCAGCTTGGCCGCGGCAGGGAACTATGGCTACACCTTC.

CDR3 amino acids: CASSFLGSGSGELFF. The CDR3 coding sequence is TGCGCCAGCAGCTTTCTGGGGTCGGGGTCCGGGGAGCTGTTTTTT. The V and J genes are TRBV5-1 and TRBJ2-2, with a weak D call TRBD2 (5 bases). Germline V gene sequence: CDR1 SGHRS, CDR2 YFSETQ. The ends were cut back, 2 bases at V and 6 bases at J, with 14 bases in the middle. The CDR3 contains 15 residues.

The rearrangement joins TRBV9 to TRBJ1-4, with 7 bases that match TRBD1. The germline V gene has CDR1 SGDLS and CDR2 YYNGEE. J was trimmed by 8 bases and V by 3 bases; bases with no gene match: 10. The CDR3 length is 15 residues. The CDR3 DNA is TGTGCCAGCAGCGGCCAACAGGGGATGGACGAAAAACTGTTTTTT. It specifies CASSGQQGMDEKLFF.

The genes are TRBV30 and TRBJ2-2; D is undetermined. The CDR3 has 11 amino acids. The V end was cut by 0 bases, the J end by 7 bases, with 3 bases between. Germline V lookup: CDR1 GTSNPN, CDR2 SVGIG (reference sequence). The CDR3 nucleotides are TGTGCCTGGAGTGTACTCGGGGAGCTGTTTTTT. Residues: CAWSVLGELFF. Full variable domain (remainder filled in from reference TRBV30 and TRBJ2-2): SQTIHQWPATLVQPVGSPLSLECTVEGTSNPNLYWYRQAAGRGLQLLFYSVGIGQISSEVPQNLSASRPQDRQFILSSKKLLLSDSGFYLCAWSVLGELFFGEGSRLTVL.

The V call is TRBV5-1, the J call TRBJ2-4; 7 bases map to TRBD1. There are 15 residues in the CDR3. Germline values: CDR1 SGHRS, CDR2 YFSETQ. V lost 6 bases to trimming and J lost 6 bases; unmatched junction nucleotides: 12. The CDR3 bases are TGCGCCAGCAATAACTTCGAGGGGGCAATAAACATTCAGTACTTC. Translated, it gives CASNNFEGAINIQYF.

The chain has TRBV5-4 and TRBJ2-5; D unclear. Germline CDR1 is SGHNT and CDR2 is YYREEE (reference sequence). Trimming left V 4 bases short and J 3 bases short, with 4 bases between. CDR3 length equals 11 residues. The CDR3 here is CASSIEETQYF. CDR3 in DNA: TGTGCCAGCAGCATAGAAGAGACCCAGTACTTC.

There are a few counts of this clone. This rearrangement joins TRBV5-1 to TRBJ2-7; D might be TRBD1 (5 bases). The CDR3 consists of 15 residues. Germline V lookup: CDR1 SGHRS, CDR2 YFSETQ. Trimming pared 2 bases from V and 0 bases from J, leaving 12 bases between. CDR3 in amino acids: CASSFDRYRSYEQYF. For the CDR3, the DNA is TGCGCCAGCAGCTTTGACAGATACCGCTCCTACGAGCAGTACTTC.

The chain joins TRBV5-1 to TRBJ1-1; D remains unclear. Germline loops: CDR1 SGHRS, CDR2 YFSETQ. The CDR3 runs to 14 residues. Trimming cost V 0 bases and J 2 bases, with 8 bases left between them. The CDR3 bases are TGCGCCAGCAGCTTGGGGACTTTAAACACTGAAGCTTTCTTT. Protein: CASSLGTLNTEAFF.

The gene calls are TRBV2 and TRBJ1-4, with unresolved D. This CDR3 is 14 amino acids long. CDR1 is SNHLY and CDR2 is FYNNEI in the germline V gene. Trimming removed 3 bases at V and 7 bases at J, with 12 bases between. In DNA form, the CDR3 reads TGTGCCAGCAGTGATTTAACAGAAACTGAAAAACTGTTTTTT. It specifies CASSDLTETEKLFF.